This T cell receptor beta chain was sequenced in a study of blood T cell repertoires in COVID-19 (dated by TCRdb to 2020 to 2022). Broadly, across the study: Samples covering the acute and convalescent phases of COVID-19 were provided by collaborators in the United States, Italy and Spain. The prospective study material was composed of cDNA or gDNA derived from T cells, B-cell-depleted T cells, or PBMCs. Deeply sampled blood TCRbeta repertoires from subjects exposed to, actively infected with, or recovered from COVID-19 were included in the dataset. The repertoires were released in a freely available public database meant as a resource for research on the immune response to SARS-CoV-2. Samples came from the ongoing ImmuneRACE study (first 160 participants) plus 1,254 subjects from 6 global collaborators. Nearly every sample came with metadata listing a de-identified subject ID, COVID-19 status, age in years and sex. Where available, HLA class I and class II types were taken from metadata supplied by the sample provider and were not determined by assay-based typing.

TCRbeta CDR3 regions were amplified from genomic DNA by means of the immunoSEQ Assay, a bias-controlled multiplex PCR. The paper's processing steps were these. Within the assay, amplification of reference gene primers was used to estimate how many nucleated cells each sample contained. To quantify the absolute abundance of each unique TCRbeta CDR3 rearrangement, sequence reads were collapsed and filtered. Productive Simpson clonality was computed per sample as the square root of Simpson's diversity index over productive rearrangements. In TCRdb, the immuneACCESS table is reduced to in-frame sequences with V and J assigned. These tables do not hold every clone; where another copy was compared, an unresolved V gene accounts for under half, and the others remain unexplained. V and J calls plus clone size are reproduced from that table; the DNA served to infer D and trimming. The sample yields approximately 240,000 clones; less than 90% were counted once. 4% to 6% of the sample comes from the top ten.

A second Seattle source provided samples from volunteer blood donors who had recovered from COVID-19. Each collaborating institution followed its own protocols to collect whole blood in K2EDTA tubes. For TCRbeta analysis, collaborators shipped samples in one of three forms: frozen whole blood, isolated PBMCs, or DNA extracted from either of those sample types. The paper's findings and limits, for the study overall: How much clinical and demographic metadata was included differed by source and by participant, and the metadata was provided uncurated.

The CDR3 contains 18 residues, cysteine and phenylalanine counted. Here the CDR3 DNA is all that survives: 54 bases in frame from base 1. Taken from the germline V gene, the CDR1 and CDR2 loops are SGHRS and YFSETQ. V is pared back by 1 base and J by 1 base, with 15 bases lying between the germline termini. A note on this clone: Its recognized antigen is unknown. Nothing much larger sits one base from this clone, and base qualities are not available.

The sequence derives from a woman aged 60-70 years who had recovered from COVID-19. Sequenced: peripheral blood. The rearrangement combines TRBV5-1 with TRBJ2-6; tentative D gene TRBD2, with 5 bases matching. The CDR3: CASSLPAADASGANVLTF. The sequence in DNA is TGCGCCAGCAGCTTGCCGGCAGCGGACGCATCTGGGGCCAACGTCCTGACTTTC.